One sample yielded the 14 T cell receptor beta chains listed below, sequenced in a study of radiation and T cells in renal cell carcinoma. Clones were sequenced by immunoSEQ multiplex PCR, and TCRdb holds only the in-frame ones, with some missing. The sample yields about 130,000 clones, roughly four fifths seen once. Described time point: blood 2 weeks post-SBRT. Treatment meaning: 15 Gy SBRT to primary tumor, nephrectomy 4 weeks later. Material: blood, obtained from a patient whose treatment included radiotherapy and nephrectomy. The source is a man over 45 with renal cell carcinoma.

The chain is built from TRBV29-1 and TRBJ2-1; a weak D match, TRBD2 (6 bases). The CDR3 loop spans 14 amino acids. V lost 3 bases and J 4 bases, leaving 13 bases between the germline ends. Per the germline V gene, CDR1 is SQVTM and CDR2 is ANQGSEA. This CDR3 reads CSVDERAPYNEQFF. The CDR3, as DNA: TGCAGCGTTGATGAGCGGGCCCCATACAATGAGCAGTTCTTC.

The genes are TRBV4-1 and TRBJ2-1; D call uncertain. CDR1 is MGHRA, CDR2 YSYEKL, per germline. Trimming shortened V by 1 base and J by 2 bases, and 12 bases separated the two germline ends. The CDR3 length is 16 residues. Written as DNA, the CDR3 is TGCGCCAGCAGCCAAGGTCCCACAGCGACCTACAATGAGCAGTTCTTC. Protein sequence: CASSQGPTATYNEQFF.

The chain employs TRBV11-2 and TRBJ1-1, with D possibly TRBD1 on 5 matching bases. The V gene lost 1 base and the J gene lost 4 bases, with 10 bases spanning the gap. This CDR3 is 14 amino acids long. In germline, CDR1 is SGHAT, CDR2 FQNNGV. DNA for the CDR3: TGTGCCAGCAGCTTAGCAGGGATCGGCACTGAAGCTTTCTTT. Its translation is CASSLAGIGTEAFF.

The CDR3: CASSLDSPREKLFF. The CDR3 DNA sequence: TGTGCCAGCAGCTTAGACTCCCCGAGGGAAAAACTGTTTTTT. The rearrangement links TRBV7-9 to TRBJ1-4; D uncertain. This CDR3 contains 14 residues. Germline V gene sequence: CDR1 SEHNR, CDR2 FQNEAQ (reference sequence). Trimming took off 1 base at V and 8 bases at J, with 11 bases between the two ends.

The table lists this clone with a few counts. The CDR3 sequence is CASGPVSSYNEQFF. CDR3 bases: TGTGCTAGTGGCCCGGTGAGCTCCTACAATGAGCAGTTCTTC. The rearrangement uses TRBV12-5 and TRBJ2-1; no reliable D call. The CDR3 is 14 amino acids. Trimming removed 6 bases from V and 0 bases from J, with 9 bases in between. The germline V gene encodes CDR1 LGHNT and CDR2 FRNRAP.

A single count supports this clone. The chain combines TRBV6-5 with TRBJ1-2; D remains unclear. V dropped 0 bases and J dropped 1 base, with 9 bases sitting between them. This CDR3 contains 15 residues. CDR1 is MNHEY, CDR2 SVGAGI, per germline. The chain's CDR3 is CASSYSPSSNYGYTF. The CDR3 nucleotides read TGTGCCAGCAGTTACTCGCCGTCGAGTAACTATGGCTACACCTTC.

The rearrangement links TRBV2 to TRBJ2-4, with no clear D. The CDR3 has 11 amino acids. V lost 6 bases, J lost 6 bases, and 6 bases lay in between. Looked up from germline, CDR1 is SNHLY and CDR2 is FYNNEI. DNA for the CDR3: TGTGCCAGCAGCGCTTCAAACATTCAGTACTTC. It translates to CASSASNIQYF.

V gene TRBV7-2 combines with J gene TRBJ2-7; TRBD1 is a possible D gene (6 bases). CDR1 is SGHTA and CDR2 is FQGNSA in the germline V gene. V was clipped by 1 base and J by 7 bases, with 17 bases between them. The CDR3 runs 15 residues. CDR3 amino acids: CASSLVGSGVSEQYF. As DNA, the CDR3 is TGTGCCAGCAGCTTAGTAGGGTCAGGGGTGAGTGAGCAGTACTTC.

V usage is TRBV6-5 and J usage is TRBJ2-6, with D uncertain. Trimming left V 2 bases short and J 1 base short, with 3 bases between. Per germline, CDR1 MNHEY and CDR2 SVGAGI. CDR3 length: 14 amino acids. DNA of the CDR3: TGTGCCAGCAGTTACGGGTCTGGGGCCAACGTCCTGACTTTC. As protein: CASSYGSGANVLTF.

The chain recombines TRBV5-1 with TRBJ2-5; no reliable D call. This CDR3 has 13 residues. Germline V gene sequence: CDR1 SGHRS, CDR2 YFSETQ. The V end was cut by 0 bases, the J end by 4 bases, with 7 bases between. The CDR3 is CASSLVFSETQYF. The CDR3 DNA sequence: TGCGCCAGCAGCTTGGTTTTTTCAGAGACCCAGTACTTC.

The chain links TRBV7-2 to TRBJ2-7; possible D gene TRBD2, 7 bases. The ends were cut back, 4 bases at V and 7 bases at J, with 23 bases in the middle. The CDR3 spans 16 residues. The germline CDR1 and CDR2 sequences are SGHTA and FQGNSA. CDR3 DNA: TGTGCCAGCAGCTCACGGTTGGGGGGGCTCACTAAAGAGCAGTACTTC. It specifies CASSSRLGGLTKEQYF.

This clone was seen a single time. The chain has TRBV30 and TRBJ1-2, with TRBD1 as a possible D gene (6 bases). Germline V gene data show CDR1 as GTSNPN and CDR2 as SVGIG (reference sequence). The CDR3 sequence is 12 residues long. V dropped 2 bases and J dropped 6 bases, with 10 bases sitting between them. The CDR3 DNA is TGTGCCTGGAGTACAGGGTTTGATGGCTACACCTTC. Encoded protein: CAWSTGFDGYTF.

This clone has just one count. The chain joins TRBV5-1 to TRBJ2-2; 10 positions match TRBD1. CDR3 size: 16 residues. Trimming took 0 bases from V and 4 from J; bases not matched to a gene: 3. Germline CDR1 is SGHRS and CDR2 is YFSETQ. The CDR3 loop is CASSLGDRGITGELFF. CDR3 bases: TGCGCCAGCAGCTTGGGGGACAGGGGAATCACCGGGGAGCTGTTTTTT.

This sequence joins TRBV4-3 and TRBJ2-3; D might be TRBD2 (7 bases). In germline, CDR1 is LGHNA, CDR2 YSLEER. Trimming shortened V by 1 base and J by 8 bases, and 19 bases separated the two germline ends. This CDR3 spans 16 amino acids. CDR3 coding DNA: TGCGCCAGCAGCCAAGCTTTGGAGGGGGGGAGCCTTACGCAGTATTTT. It is translated as CASSQALEGGSLTQYF.